One sample yielded the 14 T cell receptor beta chains listed below, sequenced in a study of OX40 agonist ivuxolimab in advanced cancers. TCRdb's copy holds only in-frame clones and misses some; the assay was immunoSEQ multiplex PCR. The table lists approximately 75,000 clones, roughly 78% of them singletons. The sample was CD4+ or CD8+ T cells sorted from blood, taken in a trial of the OX40 agonist ivuxolimab. The receptor set was obtained from an adult with an advanced solid tumor such as melanoma, head and neck, liver or kidney cancer.

CDR3 nucleotides: TGTGCCAGCAGCCTCTACCAGGGGAACACTGAAGCTTTCTTT. Its translation is CASSLYQGNTEAFF. This chain joins TRBV7-9 and TRBJ1-1; weak D call: TRBD1 (5 bases). Per germline, CDR1 SEHNR and CDR2 FQNEAQ (reference sequence). Trimming took off 5 bases at V and 1 base at J, with 11 bases between the two ends. The CDR3 runs to 14 residues.

V and J are TRBV4-1 and TRBJ1-5, with D hard to call. Trimming removed 1 base at V and 2 bases at J, with 9 bases between. This CDR3 has 15 amino acids. In germline, CDR1 is MGHRA, CDR2 YSYEKL. The CDR3 nucleotides read TGCGCCAGCAGCCAAGGGGAGCGAGGCAATCAGCCCCAGCATTTT. Translation: CASSQGERGNQPQHF.

This chain links TRBV11-2 with TRBJ2-1; D is uncertain. Deletions cut 3 bases from V and 7 bases from J, with 10 bases between. Germline loops: CDR1 SGHAT, CDR2 FQNNGV. This CDR3 spans 13 amino acids. The CDR3 loop reads CASSFGPRNEQFF. The CDR3 DNA reads TGTGCCAGCAGCTTCGGGCCTCGGAATGAGCAGTTCTTC. The full variable domain, in which reference TRBV11-2 and TRBJ2-1 provide the parts outside the CDR3, is EAGVAQSPRYKIIEKRQSVAFWCNPISGHATLYWYQQILGQGPKLLIQFQNNGVVDDSQLPKDRFSAERLKGVDSTLKIQPAKLEDSAVYLCASSFGPRNEQFFGPGTRLTVL.

This sequence joins TRBV7-2 and TRBJ1-2; a weak D match, TRBD1 (5 bases). This CDR3 spans 15 amino acids. The germline CDR1 and CDR2 sequences are SGHTA and FQGNSA. The ends were cut back, 1 base at V and 4 bases at J, with 13 bases in the middle. CDR3 loop: CASSLEGGEVYGYTF. Here the CDR3 DNA reads TGTGCCAGCAGCTTAGAAGGAGGGGAAGTCTATGGCTACACCTTC.

This chain uses TRBV30 with TRBJ2-4; no firm D call. In germline, CDR1 is GTSNPN, CDR2 SVGIG (reference sequence). Trimming cost V 2 bases and J 5 bases, with 4 bases left between them. This CDR3 has 11 amino acids. CDR3 nucleotides: TGTGCCTGGAGTACAGAAAACATTCAGTACTTC. Its translation: CAWSTENIQYF.

The CDR3 is CASSSPGLNYNEQFF. Written as DNA, the CDR3 is TGTGCCAGTAGTTCGCCGGGACTGAACTACAATGAGCAGTTCTTC. The rearrangement links TRBV19 to TRBJ2-1; tentatively, D is TRBD2 (6 bases). Germline CDR1 reads LNHDA; CDR2 reads SQIVND (reference sequence). Trimming pared 5 bases from V and 3 bases from J, leaving 14 bases between. This CDR3 has 15 residues.

J is TRBJ2-1 and V is TRBV11-3, with a tentative D call TRBD2 (6 bases). Germline V gene lookup returns CDR1 SGHNT and CDR2 YENEEA. V shed 4 bases and J shed 2 bases, with 12 bases lying between them. The CDR3 spans 15 residues. The CDR3 here is CASSSGTPPYNEQFF. CDR3 in DNA: TGTGCCAGCAGCTCCGGGACTCCGCCCTACAATGAGCAGTTCTTC.

This clone was counted a single time. The chain uses TRBV19 and TRBJ2-2, with 7 bases aligning to TRBD1. The germline CDR1 and CDR2 sequences are LNHDA and SQIVND (reference sequence). This CDR3 is 13 amino acids long. V lost 4 bases to trimming and J lost 6 bases; unmatched junction nucleotides: 2. The CDR3 sequence: CASSSQGAGELFF. The DNA of the CDR3 is TGTGCCAGTAGTAGCCAGGGGGCCGGGGAGCTGTTTTTT.

This chain connects TRBV10-1 to TRBJ2-1; D gene uncertain. The CDR3 runs 14 residues. In germline, CDR1 is WNHNN, CDR2 SYGVQD (reference sequence). Trimming shortened V by 3 bases and J by 0 bases, and 6 bases separated the two germline ends. CDR3 protein: CASSESGSYNEQFF. In nucleotides, the CDR3 is TGCGCCAGCAGTGAAAGTGGCTCCTACAATGAGCAGTTCTTC.

The CDR3 here is CASSLASLSGANVLTF. CDR3 sequence (DNA): TGTGCCAGCAGCTTAGCCAGTCTCTCTGGGGCCAACGTCCTGACTTTC. The chain links TRBV7-9 to TRBJ2-6; no definite D call. Germline V gene sequence: CDR1 SEHNR, CDR2 FQNEAQ (reference sequence). V was pared by 0 bases and J by 0 bases, with 6 bases between. The CDR3 totals 16 residues. The whole variable domain, remainder taken from reference TRBV7-9 and TRBJ2-6, is DTGVSQNPRHKITKRGQNVTFRCDPISEHNRLYWYRQTLGQGPEFLTYFQNEAQLEKSRLLSDRFSAERPKGSFSTLEIQRTEQGDSAMYLCASSLASLSGANVLTFGAGSRLTVL.

The genes are TRBV18 and TRBJ1-1; D is uncertain. This CDR3 is built from 14 residues. Between the trimmed V and J ends, which lost 0 bases and 3 bases, there was a span of 8 bases. Germline CDR1 and CDR2: KGHSH and LQKENI. The CDR3 sequence is CASSPPLGDTEAFF. The DNA of the CDR3 is TGTGCCAGCTCACCACCGCTTGGTGACACTGAAGCTTTCTTT.

This clone showed up just a few times. This sequence joins TRBV9 and TRBJ2-1; no definite D call. This CDR3 has 13 residues. With 1 base removed from V and 5 bases from J, the gap between germline ends came to 7 bases. Germline V gene lookup returns CDR1 SGDLS and CDR2 YYNGEE. The CDR3 sequence: CASSVRDHNEQFF. Written as DNA, the CDR3 is TGTGCCAGCAGCGTAAGGGATCACAATGAGCAGTTCTTC. The full variable domain, in which reference TRBV9 and TRBJ2-1 provide the parts outside the CDR3, is DSGVTQTPKHLITATGQRVTLRCSPRSGDLSVYWYQQSLDQGLQFLIQYYNGEERAKGNILERFSAQQFPDLHSELNLSSLELGDSALYFCASSVRDHNEQFFGPGTRLTVL.

This clone occurred a few times. The chain uses TRBV5-1 and TRBJ2-1, with D perhaps matching TRBD2 (5 bases). V lost 3 bases to trimming and J lost 1 base, with 14 bases between them. The CDR3 has 16 residues. Germline CDR1 and CDR2: SGHRS and YFSETQ. As DNA, the CDR3 is TGCGCCAGCAGCTCTATAGCGCAACTATCCTACAATGAGCAGTTCTTC. This gives the protein CASSSIAQLSYNEQFF.

This rearrangement joins TRBV6-1 to TRBJ2-4; D is perhaps TRBD1 or TRBD2 (6 bases each). Trimming pared 0 bases from V and 2 bases from J, leaving 11 bases between. The CDR3 is 16 amino acids. Germline assignment: CDR1 MNHNS and CDR2 SASEGT. In DNA form, the CDR3 reads TGTGCCAGCAGTGAAGCGGGGGGCGCGACCAAAAACATTCAGTACTTC. This sequence encodes CASSEAGGATKNIQYF.